This T cell receptor (beta chain) was profiled in a study of blood T cell repertoires in COVID-19. Study in general: Spain, Italy and the United States supplied samples that represented acute and convalescent COVID-19.

How the authors handled the data: Nucleated cell number was recorded as an estimate derived from reference gene primer amplification. Method: immunoSEQ multiplex PCR; TCRdb's copy keeps in-frame clones and lacks some. V, J and clone size reflect that table, while D and trimming were determined from the DNA. The table records about 320,000 clones, nearly 90% of them present only once. While infection was still active, Seattle patients were enrolled and then followed longitudinally. V was pared by 2 bases and J by 5 bases, with 12 bases between. The germline V gene encodes CDR1 MNHEY and CDR2 SVGAGI. The CDR3 runs to 15 residues.

The TCR originated in a woman aged 25-40 years with COVID-19, enrolled during active disease. The chain uses TRBV6-5 and TRBJ2-2; weak D call: TRBD2 (6 bases). Material: peripheral blood. CDR3 residues: CASSYAGTATGELFF. The CDR3 DNA is TGTGCCAGCAGTTACGCGGGGACGGCGACCGGGGAGCTGTTTTTT.